These 23 T cell receptor beta chains were sequenced from one sample in a study of regulatory T cells in long-lasting Graves disease. This sample's time point: newly diagnosed GD, antithyroid drugs for less than 3 months. The TCR library was made from RNA extracted from PBMCs. Combining iRepertoire HTBI primers with Arm-PCR of CDR3 regions, the authors built TCR beta libraries. TCRdb independently ran MiXCR on the multiplex PCR reads; one entry per CDR3 protein. This repertoire shows fewer than 550,000 distinct CDR3 sequences, around 16% found once; its top ten account for 20% to 25%. These data are also associated with another study on T cells in Graves' hyperthyroidism and ophthalmopathy.

The sequenced sample was peripheral blood mononuclear cells (PBMCs), obtained at new diagnosis, from a patient treated with antithyroid drugs. Source of these receptors: a woman aged 35-60 years with Graves disease.

The CDR3 loop is CASSEYITGSYGYTF. CDR3 coding DNA: TGTGCCAGCAGTGAATATATAACCGGGAGCTATGGCTACACCTTC. V usage is TRBV6-1 and J usage is TRBJ1-2, with D hard to call. The germline V gene encodes CDR1 MNHNS and CDR2 SASEGT. V lost 2 bases, J lost 4 bases, and 14 bases lay in between. The length of the CDR3 is 15 residues.

This clonotype was observed at least ten times. This chain connects TRBV6-5 to TRBJ1-3; D perhaps matches TRBD1 (6 bases). Deletions cut 2 bases from V and 4 bases from J, with 15 bases between. The CDR3 loop spans 16 amino acids. CDR1 is MNHEY and CDR2 is SVGAGI in the germline V gene. The DNA of the CDR3 is TGTGCCAGCAGTTACGGGGACAACCTTTCCGGAAACACCATATATTTT. It translates to CASSYGDNLSGNTIYF.

This clonotype was seen a handful of times. V is TRBV3-1 and J is TRBJ2-5; D might be TRBD2 (6 bases). V was trimmed by 0 bases and J by 5 bases, leaving 7 bases between them. From germline, CDR1 is LGHDT and CDR2 YNNKEL (reference sequence). There are 13 residues in the CDR3. Here the CDR3 reads CASSQDSGETQYF. Here the CDR3 DNA reads TGTGCCAGCAGCCAAGACAGCGGGGAGACCCAGTACTTC.

The chain links TRBV7-9 to TRBJ2-5, with 10 bases lining up with TRBD2. Germline CDR1 SEHNR, CDR2 FQNEAQ (reference sequence). Trimming cost V 2 bases and J 2 bases; bases outside gene matches: 2. This CDR3 contains 15 residues. The CDR3, as DNA: TGTGCCAGCAGCTTAAGCGGGGGGGTTCAAGAGACCCAGTACTTC. This sequence encodes CASSLSGGVQETQYF.

This clonotype was counted between two and nine times. This may come from a read error, since a much larger clone is one base off. This chain joins TRBV5-5 and TRBJ1-3; D gene uncertain. Trimming left V 1 base short and J 0 bases short, with 5 bases between. The V gene's germline CDR1 is SGHKS and CDR2 YYEKEE (reference sequence). CDR3 length: 14 amino acids. CDR3 DNA: TGTGCCAGCAGCTTGACATACTCTGGAAACACCATATATTTT. It is translated as CASSLTYSGNTIYF.

This clonotype was observed at least ten times. V is TRBV18 and J is TRBJ1-2; D call uncertain. Germline loops: CDR1 KGHSH, CDR2 LQKENI. The CDR3 is made up of 13 amino acids. V lost 8 bases and J 6 bases, leaving 16 bases between the germline ends. CDR3 coding DNA: TGTGCCAGCGTTCCGCCCGGAGGGAATGGCTACACCTTC. Its protein is CASVPPGGNGYTF.

This clonotype was recorded many times. The chain links TRBV3-1 to TRBJ2-7; 9 bases match TRBD1. Germline CDR1 is LGHDT and CDR2 is YNNKEL (reference sequence). V gave up 7 bases and J gave up 4 bases; unmatched junction bases: 11. The CDR3 is 15 amino acids. The CDR3 DNA is TGTGCCAGCACCTCCCTTCCCGGGACAGGGTACGAGCAGTACTTC. This sequence encodes CASTSLPGTGYEQYF.

The sample holds one count of this clonotype. One base away lies a much larger clone, so this may be a sequencing read error. No conserved phenylalanine or tryptophan ends this CDR3, so it is likely a read error. V and J are TRBV6-5 and TRBJ2-7; D is undetermined. V was clipped by 2 bases and J by 5 bases, with 4 bases between them. CDR1 and CDR2 from the germline V gene are MNHEY and SVGAGI. This CDR3 region has 11 residues. The CDR3 loop reads CASSYRDEQYL. As DNA, the CDR3 is TGTGCCAGCAGTTACCGGGACGAGCAGTACCTC.

The V and J genes are TRBV19 and TRBJ2-1; TRBD1 aligns across 8 bases. The J segment lost 6 bases and the V segment lost 7 bases, leaving 5 bases of the junction unmatched. The CDR3 has 13 amino acids. Germline V gives CDR1 LNHDA, CDR2 SQIVND (reference sequence). CDR3 nucleotides: TGTGCCAGTACCGGACAGGGCGGCAATGAGCAGTTCTTC. As protein: CASTGQGGNEQFF.

Ten or more counts support this clonotype. The gene calls are TRBV6-1 and TRBJ1-1; D may be TRBD1 (6 bases). Germline CDR1 reads MNHNS; CDR2 reads SASEGT. With 5 bases removed from V and 1 base from J, the gap between germline ends came to 14 bases. The CDR3 has 15 residues. The CDR3 nucleotides read TGTGCCAGCAGTCCGCGACAGGTCGGGAACACTGAAGCTTTCTTT. It yields the protein CASSPRQVGNTEAFF.

This clonotype occurred a few times. This chain connects TRBV29-1 to TRBJ2-5; 12 bases line up with TRBD1. Germline assignment: CDR1 SQVTM and CDR2 ANQGSEA. The CDR3 spans 16 residues. V lost 4 bases, J lost 6 bases, and 12 bases stayed unmatched. CDR3 region: CSVGGTGGASLKTQYF. The CDR3 DNA reads as TGCAGCGTTGGAGGGACAGGGGGCGCGTCGTTAAAGACCCAGTACTTC.

The V gene is TRBV28, the J gene TRBJ2-5; 8 positions match TRBD1. V trimming: 4 bases; J trimming: 4 bases; junction bases outside the gene matches: 5. This CDR3 comprises 14 residues. Germline lookup yields CDR1 MDHEN and CDR2 SYDVKM. In DNA form, the CDR3 reads TGTGCCAGCAGTTCAGGGGGCAGCGGAGAGACCCAGTACTTC. This gives the protein CASSSGGSGETQYF.

This clonotype was seen repeatedly, ten times or more. The V and J genes are TRBV24-1 and TRBJ2-1; weak D call: TRBD1 (5 bases). Trimming removed 2 bases from V and 0 bases from J, with 10 bases in between. This CDR3 region has 16 residues. Germline values: CDR1 KGHDR, CDR2 SFDVKD. The CDR3 here is CATSDSGQSSYNEQFF. In nucleotides, the CDR3 is TGTGCCACCAGTGATTCAGGGCAGAGCTCCTACAATGAGCAGTTCTTC.

This clonotype was seen more than once but under ten times. The chain has TRBV6-2 or TRBV6-3 and TRBJ1-5; no clear D gene. This CDR3 spans 15 amino acids. The V and J ends lost 4 bases and 0 bases respectively, with 10 bases between them. The germline gives CDR1 MNHEY, CDR2 SVGEGT. As DNA, the CDR3 is TGTGCCAGCAGTTCCACGGAGTATAGCAATCAGCCCCAGCATTTT. Translated: CASSSTEYSNQPQHF.

This clonotype was seen more than once but under ten times. The chain uses TRBV5-1 and TRBJ2-7; 8 bases are a match to TRBD1. CDR1 and CDR2 from the germline V gene are SGHRS and YFSETQ. The CDR3 is made up of 14 amino acids. V lost 3 bases and J lost 7; bases outside the gene matches: 9. CDR3 DNA: TGCGCCAGCAGCTCGCGGACAGGGCAATTTGAGCAGTACTTC. This encodes CASSSRTGQFEQYF.

This chain links TRBV6-2 or TRBV6-3 with TRBJ1-1, with TRBD1 matching 9 bases. J lost 6 bases, V lost 7 bases, and 6 bases had no gene match. This CDR3 is built from 13 residues. The V gene's germline CDR1 is MNHEY and CDR2 SVGEGT. Here the CDR3 DNA reads TGTGCCAGCAATAAACAGGGGGCGGCTGAAGCTTTCTTT. Translated, it gives CASNKQGAAEAFF.

This clonotype was recorded at least ten times. The rearrangement uses TRBV28 and TRBJ1-3; maybe TRBD1 (6 bases). Germline loops: CDR1 MDHEN, CDR2 SYDVKM. This CDR3 is built from 18 residues. V shed 4 bases and J shed 1 base, with 20 bases lying between them. The CDR3 reads CASSSAWGAQTSGNTIYF. DNA for the CDR3: TGTGCCAGCAGTTCCGCGTGGGGGGCGCAAACTTCTGGAAACACCATATATTTT.

This clonotype was observed at least ten times. V usage is TRBV12-3 or TRBV12-4 and J usage is TRBJ1-4, with 8 nucleotides matching TRBD1. The CDR3 extends over 13 amino acids. Trimming removed 4 bases from V and 10 bases from J; junction bases left unmatched: 5. The CDR3 region is CASSYGQGGKLFF. CDR3 sequence (DNA): TGTGCCAGCAGTTACGGACAGGGCGGAAAACTGTTTTTT.

There are many counts of this clonotype. The rearrangement joins TRBV3-1 to TRBJ2-3; no reliable D call. Trimming shortened V by 3 bases and J by 8 bases, and 6 bases separated the two germline ends. The CDR3 runs 11 residues. Looked up from germline, CDR1 is LGHDT and CDR2 is YNNKEL (reference sequence). CDR3 DNA sequence: TGTGCCAGCAGCCAGGCTAGTACGCAGTATTTT. It encodes CASSQASTQYF.

This clonotype was observed a handful of times. The chain is built from TRBV6-2 or TRBV6-3 and TRBJ2-3; tentative D call: TRBD2 (6 bases). The V end was cut by 4 bases, the J end by 4 bases, with 18 bases between. The CDR3 is made up of 16 amino acids. Per germline, CDR1 MNHEY and CDR2 SVGEGT. CDR3 protein: CASSFLAGRGADTQYF. The CDR3 coding sequence is TGTGCCAGCAGTTTCCTCGCGGGGCGGGGAGCAGATACGCAGTATTTT.

This clonotype was counted a few times. V usage is TRBV7-9 and J usage is TRBJ1-6, with TRBD1 matching over 9 bases. The CDR3 has 16 amino acids. The V segment lost 4 bases and the J segment 8 bases; nucleotides outside the gene matches: 9. CDR1 is SEHNR, CDR2 FQNEAQ, per germline (reference sequence). The CDR3: CASSSRTGASYSPLHF. CDR3 nucleotide sequence: TGTGCCAGCAGCTCTCGGACAGGGGCCAGCTATTCACCCCTCCACTTT.

The chain links TRBV19 to TRBJ2-1; 9 bases fit TRBD2. The CDR3 is made up of 17 amino acids. The trim removed 7 bases at V and 2 bases at J, leaving 12 bases unmatched. Germline V gene data show CDR1 as LNHDA and CDR2 as SQIVND (reference sequence). This chain's CDR3 is CASNGGGGGRAYNEQFF. The CDR3 region has the DNA TGTGCCAGTAATGGGGGCGGGGGGGGACGCGCCTACAATGAGCAGTTCTTC.

This clonotype was picked up many times. This rearrangement joins TRBV12-3 or TRBV12-4 to TRBJ1-2, with TRBD1 matching 7 bases. CDR3 length: 15 amino acids. Losses at the gene ends were 6 bases for V and 1 base for J; bases not matched to a gene: 8. Here the CDR3 DNA reads TGTGCCAGCAGGTCAGGGGGAGCTCTTAACTATGGCTACACCTTC. Residues: CASRSGGALNYGYTF.